One and the same sample provided the 30 T cell receptor beta chains below, sequenced in a study of shared clonotypes between healthy human individuals. Libraries were prepared by immunoSEQ multiplex PCR; TCRdb keeps only in-frame clonotypes and omits some of them. The sample carries 2 million to 2.5 million clones, over 90% recorded once. Sequenced sample: naive CD4+ T cells from PBMCs. Subset here: CD45RA+ positively selected. Receptor source: a man aged 18 to 29 in good health. Some clones in this sample may be carry-over from other donors' samples.

The chain uses TRBV28 and TRBJ2-1; the match to TRBD2 covers 11 bases. Trimming cost V 5 bases and J 7 bases; bases outside gene matches: 10. CDR1 is MDHEN, CDR2 SYDVKM, per germline. CDR3 length equals 16 residues. CDR3 loop: CASSPVAGGMRNEQFF. The CDR3 region has the DNA TGTGCCAGCAGTCCGGTAGCGGGAGGGATGCGGAATGAGCAGTTCTTC. Using reference TRBV28 and TRBJ2-1 for the parts outside the CDR3, the full variable domain is DVKVTQSSRYLVKRTGEKVFLECVQDMDHENMFWYRQDPGLGLRLIYFSYDVKMKEKGDIPEGYSVSREKKERFSLILESASTNQTSMYLCASSPVAGGMRNEQFFGPGTRLTVL.

The rearrangement links TRBV10-3 to TRBJ1-1; D is unresolved. With 5 bases removed from V and 3 bases from J, the gap between germline ends came to 10 bases. Looked up from germline, CDR1 is ENHRY and CDR2 is SYGVKD. The CDR3 is 13 amino acids. CDR3 amino acids: CAISKWVDTEAFF. The CDR3 DNA sequence: TGTGCCATCAGTAAGTGGGTGGACACTGAAGCTTTCTTT.

This chain connects TRBV4-2 to TRBJ2-1; 15 bases are shared with TRBD2. The CDR3 is 17 residues long. The trim removed 1 base at V and 6 bases at J, leaving 4 bases unmatched. CDR1 is LGHNA, CDR2 YNFKEQ, per germline. CDR3 residues: CASSQVGLAGGANEQFF. The DNA of the CDR3 is TGTGCCAGCAGCCAAGTTGGACTAGCGGGAGGGGCCAATGAGCAGTTCTTC.

The chain recombines TRBV6-1 with TRBJ1-1; no reliable D call. CDR1 is MNHNS and CDR2 is SASEGT in the germline V gene. This CDR3 is built from 12 residues. With 11 bases removed from V and 1 base from J, the gap between germline ends came to 11 bases. The CDR3 region is CACGRRNTEAFF. DNA for the CDR3: TGTGCCTGCGGCAGGCGGAACACTGAAGCTTTCTTT.

Points on this clone: The junction departs from germline at one end; a sequencing error may be responsible. The rearrangement links TRBV7-2 to TRBJ2-1; D may be TRBD2 (5 bases). The CDR3 has 15 amino acids. Germline lookup yields CDR1 SGHTA and CDR2 FQGNSA. This CDR3 is CASSFTSTDYFSRVF. CDR3 nucleotides: TGTGCCAGCAGCTTTACATCCACCGACTACTTTAGCCGGGTCTTC.

This sequence joins TRBV7-6 and TRBJ2-7; D may match TRBD1 or TRBD2 (5 bases each). The CDR3 has 16 amino acids. With 1 base removed from V and 2 bases from J, the gap between germline ends came to 15 bases. The germline CDR1 and CDR2 sequences are SGHVS and FNYEAQ. The CDR3 DNA is TGTGCCAGCAGCTTAGACACCGGGACCCCCGCCTACGAGCAGTACTTC. Translating gives CASSLDTGTPAYEQYF.

V gene TRBV5-4 combines with J gene TRBJ2-3; D gene uncertain. This CDR3 is 15 amino acids long. CDR1 and CDR2 from the germline V gene are SGHNT and YYREEE (reference sequence). Trimming removed 0 bases from V and 4 bases from J, with 12 bases in between. In DNA form, the CDR3 reads TGTGCCAGCAGCTTGGGCGGAGTGAAGGCAGATACGCAGTATTTT. This encodes CASSLGGVKADTQYF. Drawing the rest from reference TRBV5-4 and TRBJ2-3, the complete variable domain is ETGVTQSPTHLIKTRGQQVTLRCSSQSGHNTVSWYQQALGQGPQFIFQYYREEENGRGNFPPRFSGLQFPNYSSELNVNALELDDSALYLCASSLGGVKADTQYFGPGTRLTVL.

The chain joins TRBV5-1 to TRBJ1-5; 8 bases fit TRBD1. The CDR3 spans 15 residues. The junction had 7 bases not matched to a gene; V was cut back by 4 bases and J by 4 bases. Germline values: CDR1 SGHRS, CDR2 YFSETQ. This CDR3 is CASSPMDRDNQPQHF. CDR3 sequence (DNA): TGCGCCAGCAGCCCCATGGACAGGGATAATCAGCCCCAGCATTTT.

J is TRBJ2-7 and V is TRBV19; 7 nucleotides line up with TRBD1. V dropped 5 bases and J dropped 6; count of bases not matched to a gene: 13. Germline V CDR1 and CDR2: LNHDA, SQIVND (reference sequence). The CDR3 extends over 15 amino acids. CDR3 nucleotides: TGTGCCAGTAGTGCCCGACAGGGAACCGCCAGCGAGCAGTACTTC. Its translation: CASSARQGTASEQYF.

This clone was recorded only once. The rearrangement links TRBV29-1 to TRBJ2-7, with a weak D call TRBD1 (6 bases). The CDR3 has 13 residues. From germline, CDR1 is SQVTM and CDR2 ANQGSEA. V shed 6 bases and J shed 3 bases, with 15 bases lying between them. CDR3 amino acids: CSVGQGNNYEQYF. CDR3 in DNA: TGCAGCGTGGGCCAGGGGAATAACTACGAGCAGTACTTC.

This chain links TRBV4-1 with TRBJ1-5; the D gene is possibly TRBD1 (6 bases). V shed 4 bases and J shed 0 bases, with 13 bases lying between them. Germline V gene data show CDR1 as MGHRA and CDR2 as YSYEKL. This CDR3 is built from 16 residues. CDR3 coding DNA: TGCGCCAGCAGCCCCCGACAGGTGAATAGCAATCAGCCCCAGCATTTT. It codes for CASSPRQVNSNQPQHF.

On this clone itself: Its ends do not fully match the called genes, so a read error is possible. The chain joins TRBV5-8 to TRBJ2-5; D is possibly TRBD2 (7 bases). The CDR3 is 17 residues long. Per germline, CDR1 SGHTS and CDR2 YDEGEE. CDR3 bases: TGTGCCAGCAGTCTGTCGATCGGAACGGGGGGCCTGGTGACCCATTACTTC. As protein: CASSLSIGTGGLVTHYF. Full variable domain (missing parts from reference TRBV5-8 and TRBJ2-5): EAGVTQSPTHLIKTRGQQATLRCSPISGHTSVYWYQQALGLGLQFLLWYDEGEERNRGNFPPRFSGRQFPNYSSELNVNALELEDSALYLCASSLSIGTGGLVTHYFGPGTRLLVL.

The V gene is TRBV6-1, the J gene TRBJ1-6; D not resolved. Germline loops: CDR1 MNHNS, CDR2 SASEGT. Deletions cut 2 bases from V and 9 bases from J, with 2 bases between. This CDR3 spans 11 amino acids. The CDR3 region has the DNA TGTGCCAGCAGTGAAAGTTCACCCCTCCACTTT. Translation: CASSESSPLHF.

In this sample, this clone turned up once. Other DNA sequences in this sample translate to the same CDR3. V usage is TRBV5-1 and J usage is TRBJ2-2; D may be TRBD2 (5 bases). Looked up from germline, CDR1 is SGHRS and CDR2 is YFSETQ. Trimming shortened V by 0 bases and J by 5 bases, and 8 bases separated the two germline ends. The CDR3 has 14 residues. CDR3 amino acids: CASSLGTPTGELFF. CDR3 nucleotides: TGCGCCAGCAGCTTGGGGACTCCTACCGGGGAGCTGTTTTTT.

The V gene is TRBV5-1, the J gene TRBJ2-1; no clear D gene. CDR1 and CDR2 (germline): SGHRS, YFSETQ. The CDR3 has 14 residues. V gave up 0 bases and J gave up 4 bases, with 8 bases separating them. The CDR3 loop is CASSLEAPYNEQFF. The CDR3, as DNA: TGCGCCAGCAGCTTGGAGGCCCCTTACAATGAGCAGTTCTTC.

The chain combines TRBV10-3 with TRBJ2-1; D call uncertain. This CDR3 contains 13 residues. Germline CDR1 ENHRY, CDR2 SYGVKD. V shed 7 bases and J shed 5 bases, with 12 bases lying between them. The CDR3 region has the DNA TGTGCCATCAAAGGAGTCAGCAACAATGAGCAGTTCTTC. Translating it yields CAIKGVSNNEQFF.

The rearrangement joins TRBV19 to TRBJ2-7; TRBD2 matches 9 bases. Per germline, CDR1 LNHDA and CDR2 SQIVND (reference sequence). This CDR3 comprises 14 residues. Germline trimming cut 11 bases from V and 1 base from J; bases unmatched to any gene: 9. CDR3 sequence reads: CACTAGGGSYEQYF. The CDR3 nucleotides are TGTGCCTGTACAGCGGGAGGAGGGTCCTACGAGCAGTACTTC.

The J gene is TRBJ2-2, the V gene TRBV5-1; 8 positions agree with TRBD2. The CDR3 runs to 18 residues. Germline V gives CDR1 SGHRS, CDR2 YFSETQ. Trimming took 3 bases from V and 1 from J; bases not matched to a gene: 11. The chain's CDR3 is CASSYLTLTSGNTGELFF. In DNA form, the CDR3 reads TGCGCCAGCAGCTACCTTACTTTAACTAGCGGGAACACCGGGGAGCTGTTTTTT.

The chain carries TRBV9 and TRBJ2-3; 7 bases are shared with TRBD2. The CDR3 sequence is 15 residues long. Looked up from germline, CDR1 is SGDLS and CDR2 is YYNGEE. Trimming at V came to 4 bases and at J to 1 base, leaving 6 bases not matched to a gene. The CDR3 loop is CASSPRAGRTDTQYF. The CDR3 DNA sequence: TGTGCCAGCAGCCCCCGAGCGGGACGCACAGATACGCAGTATTTT.

The chain uses TRBV28 and TRBJ2-7; D not resolved. The germline V gene has CDR1 MDHEN and CDR2 SYDVKM. This CDR3 is 15 amino acids long. V was clipped by 6 bases and J by 6 bases, with 21 bases between them. The CDR3 here is CASSYRQYPLPEQYF. DNA for the CDR3: TGTGCCAGCAGCTACCGACAATACCCTTTACCCGAGCAGTACTTC.

V and J are TRBV5-1 and TRBJ2-7; D ambiguous. This CDR3 has 15 amino acids. Trimming removed 2 bases at V and 4 bases at J, with 16 bases between. CDR1 and CDR2 from the germline V gene are SGHRS and YFSETQ. Here the CDR3 reads CASSLSAFLIYEQYF. The CDR3 region has the DNA TGCGCCAGCAGCTTATCAGCTTTTTTGATTTACGAGCAGTACTTC.

The V and J genes are TRBV4-2 and TRBJ2-5; TRBD2 matches 15 bases. CDR3 length: 18 residues. Germline-derived CDR1 and CDR2 are LGHNA and YNFKEQ. Unmatched junction bases numbered 6, after V lost 2 bases and J lost 2 bases. The CDR3 bases are TGTGCCAGCAGCCAATCGGGACTAGCGGGAGGTAGGCAAGAGACCCAGTACTTC. Translating gives CASSQSGLAGGRQETQYF.

This chain connects TRBV7-9 to TRBJ2-5; D may correspond to TRBD1 or TRBD2 (6 bases each). The ends were cut back, 2 bases at V and 2 bases at J, with 15 bases in the middle. CDR3 size: 16 residues. The germline CDR1 and CDR2 sequences are SEHNR and FQNEAQ (reference sequence). The CDR3 here is CASSLMGGPFQETQYF. DNA for the CDR3: TGTGCCAGCAGCTTAATGGGGGGCCCCTTTCAAGAGACCCAGTACTTC.

The chain couples TRBV2 to TRBJ2-1, with D tentatively TRBD2 (6 bases). Germline lookup yields CDR1 SNHLY and CDR2 FYNNEI. The CDR3 length is 15 residues. Trimming took 4 bases from V and 4 from J, leaving 14 bases between them. The CDR3 nucleotides read TGTGCCAGCAGTGGTTCCCCTAGCGCTTACAATGAGCAGTTCTTC. Encoded protein: CASSGSPSAYNEQFF.

The chain carries TRBV5-1 and TRBJ1-1; D might be TRBD1 (5 bases). Deletions cut 2 bases from V and 2 bases from J, with 10 bases between. The CDR3 runs to 14 residues. Germline loops: CDR1 SGHRS, CDR2 YFSETQ. The CDR3 DNA is TGCGCCAGCAGCTTAAGAGGGGCCAACACTGAAGCTTTCTTT. This encodes CASSLRGANTEAFF.

With regard to this clone: Within the sample, other DNA sequences also encode this same CDR3. This chain joins TRBV27 and TRBJ2-5; no firm D call. Germline CDR1 MNHEY, CDR2 SMNVEV (reference sequence). The CDR3 consists of 12 residues. V was pared by 0 bases and J by 5 bases, with 4 bases between. CDR3 sequence: CASSLSGETQYF. DNA of the CDR3: TGTGCCAGCAGTTTATCGGGTGAGACCCAGTACTTC.

V is TRBV19 and J is TRBJ1-3, with D maybe TRBD1 (6 bases). The length of the CDR3 is 19 residues. The ends were cut back, 6 bases at V and 0 bases at J, with 24 bases in the middle. CDR1 and CDR2 from the germline V gene are LNHDA and SQIVND (reference sequence). CDR3 nucleotides: TGTGCCAGTAGCGGTACCTACTCGGCGGGGGGGCTCTCTGGAAACACCATATATTTT. Translated: CASSGTYSAGGLSGNTIYF.

This chain connects TRBV7-2 to TRBJ1-2; D gene ambiguous. The CDR3 is made up of 15 amino acids. The V gene's germline CDR1 is SGHTA and CDR2 FQGNSA. V gave up 5 bases and J gave up 5 bases, with 18 bases separating them. The CDR3 DNA reads as TGTGCCAGCAGCCCAGGTTCCACCATGGGGTATGGCTACACCTTC. Residues: CASSPGSTMGYGYTF.

The chain employs TRBV28 and TRBJ2-7; D is perhaps TRBD2 (5 bases). CDR3 length: 15 residues. Trimming cost V 8 bases and J 0 bases, with 17 bases left between them. CDR1 and CDR2 from the germline V gene are MDHEN and SYDVKM. CDR3 loop: CASLPSFGSSYEQYF. The CDR3 nucleotides are TGTGCCAGCCTCCCCTCCTTTGGGAGCTCCTACGAGCAGTACTTC.

On this clone: The same CDR3 arises from other DNA sequences in this sample as well. The rearrangement links TRBV5-1 to TRBJ2-5; possibly TRBD2 for D (5 bases). In germline, CDR1 is SGHRS, CDR2 YFSETQ. V was trimmed by 0 bases and J by 2 bases, leaving 8 bases between them. This CDR3 contains 14 residues. For the CDR3, the DNA is TGCGCCAGCAGCTTGGGGGGAGCTCAAGAGACCCAGTACTTC. Encoded protein: CASSLGGAQETQYF.